This T cell receptor (beta chain) comes out of a study of shared clonotypes between healthy human individuals. Overall study context: Used for every donor were three CD4 naive, three CD4 memory, two CD8 naive and one CD8 memory plate.

This clone showed up just once. Only Caucasian adults living in Nashville, Tennessee made up the donor group. Splitting of CD4+ cells produced CD45RA+ naive and CD45RA-negative memory subsets. V gave up 4 bases and J gave up 5 bases; unmatched junction bases: 6. The CDR3 extends over 14 amino acids. Germline lookup yields CDR1 SGHRS and CDR2 YFSETQ. This table comes from immunoSEQ multiplex PCR, and its TCRdb copy is limited to in-frame clones, with some not included. The sample records some 1,100,000 clones, approximately 78% being singletons. The chain recombines TRBV5-1 with TRBJ1-5, with 7 bases lining up with TRBD1. The source material was memory CD4+ T cells from PBMCs. Subset described: CD45RA-negative fraction. This receptor was identified in a man between 18 and 35 years old in good health. Some clones in this sample may be carry-over from other donors' samples. CDR3: CASSLGQRDQPQHF. The DNA of the CDR3 is TGCGCCAGCAGCCTGGGACAGAGGGATCAGCCCCAGCATTTT.